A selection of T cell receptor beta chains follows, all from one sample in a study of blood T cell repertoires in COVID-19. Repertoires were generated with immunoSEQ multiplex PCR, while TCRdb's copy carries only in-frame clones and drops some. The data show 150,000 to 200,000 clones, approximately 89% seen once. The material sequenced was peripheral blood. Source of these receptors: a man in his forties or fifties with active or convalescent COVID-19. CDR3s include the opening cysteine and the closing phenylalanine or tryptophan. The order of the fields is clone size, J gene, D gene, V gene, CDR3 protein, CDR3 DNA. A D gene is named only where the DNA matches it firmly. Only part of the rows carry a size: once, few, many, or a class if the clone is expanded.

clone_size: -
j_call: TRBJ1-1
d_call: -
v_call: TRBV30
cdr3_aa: CAWSTPPGQVNTEAFF
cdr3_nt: TGTGCCTGGAGTACTCCCCCGGGACAAGTAAACACTGAAGCTTTCTTT

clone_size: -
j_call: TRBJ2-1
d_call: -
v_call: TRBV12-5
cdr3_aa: CASGLVGGFGEQFF
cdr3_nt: TGTGCTAGTGGTTTGGTAGGAGGGTTCGGTGAGCAGTTCTTC

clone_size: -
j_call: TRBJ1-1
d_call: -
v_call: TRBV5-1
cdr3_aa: CASSLLGGSTEAFF
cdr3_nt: TGCGCCAGCAGCTTGTTGGGAGGTAGCACTGAAGCTTTCTTT

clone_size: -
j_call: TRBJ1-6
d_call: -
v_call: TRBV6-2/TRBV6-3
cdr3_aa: CASSPPTGRMDRSSYNSPLHF
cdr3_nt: TGTGCCAGCAGTCCCCCGACAGGACGAATGGATAGAAGCTCCTATAATTCACCCCTCCACTTT

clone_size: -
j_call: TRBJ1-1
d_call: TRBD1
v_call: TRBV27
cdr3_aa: CASSLQTDRVANTEAFF
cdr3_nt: TGTGCCAGCAGTCTTCAAACCGACAGGGTAGCGAACACTGAAGCTTTCTTT

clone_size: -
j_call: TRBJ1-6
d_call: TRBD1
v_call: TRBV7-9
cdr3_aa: CASRARQGTNSPLHF
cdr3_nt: TGTGCCAGCAGAGCTAGACAGGGTACGAATTCACCCCTCCACTTT

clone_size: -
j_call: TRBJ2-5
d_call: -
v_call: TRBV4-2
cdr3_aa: CASRAGRHGETQYF
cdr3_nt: TGTGCCAGCAGGGCGGGGCGGCATGGGGAGACCCAGTACTTC

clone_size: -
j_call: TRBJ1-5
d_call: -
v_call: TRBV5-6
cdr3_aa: CASSLDSNQPQHF
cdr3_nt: TGTGCCAGCAGCTTGGACAGTAATCAGCCCCAGCATTTT

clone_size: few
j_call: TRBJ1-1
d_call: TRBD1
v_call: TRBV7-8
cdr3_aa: CASSLTGVTEAFF
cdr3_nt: TGTGCCAGCAGTTTAACAGGGGTTACTGAAGCTTTCTTT

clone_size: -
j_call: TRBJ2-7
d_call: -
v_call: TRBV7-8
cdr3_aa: CASSPIYGYYVEQYF
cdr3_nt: TGTGCCAGCAGCCCGATCTACGGGTACTACGTGGAGCAGTACTTC

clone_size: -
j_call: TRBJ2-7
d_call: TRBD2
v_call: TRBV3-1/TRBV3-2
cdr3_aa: CASSQDPGRGNEQYF
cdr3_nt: TGTGCCAGCAGCCAAGATCCGGGGCGGGGGAACGAGCAGTACTTC

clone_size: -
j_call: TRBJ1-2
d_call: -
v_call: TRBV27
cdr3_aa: CASSPRQEGYGYTF
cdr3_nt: TGTGCCAGCAGCCCCCGACAGGAAGGTTATGGCTACACCTTC

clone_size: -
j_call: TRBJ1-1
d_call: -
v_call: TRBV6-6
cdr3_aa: CASSYGLGGETEAFF
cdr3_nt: TGTGCCAGCAGTTATGGACTAGGGGGAGAAACTGAAGCTTTCTTT

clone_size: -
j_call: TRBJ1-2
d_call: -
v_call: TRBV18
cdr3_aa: CASSVQGDGYTF
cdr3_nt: TGTGCCAGCTCAGTACAGGGTGATGGCTACACCTTC

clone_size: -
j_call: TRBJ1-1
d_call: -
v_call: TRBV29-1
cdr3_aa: CSAGAYKNTEAFF
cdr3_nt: TGCAGCGCTGGGGCCTATAAGAACACTGAAGCTTTCTTT

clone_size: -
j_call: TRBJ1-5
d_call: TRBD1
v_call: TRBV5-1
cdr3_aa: CASSLEGQGAGSNQPQHF
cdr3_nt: TGCGCCAGCAGCTTGGAGGGGCAGGGGGCCGGTAGCAATCAGCCCCAGCATTTT

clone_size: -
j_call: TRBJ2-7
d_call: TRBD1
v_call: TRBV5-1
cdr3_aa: CASSLAIGTVSYEQYF
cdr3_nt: TGCGCCAGCAGCTTGGCCATCGGGACAGTGTCCTACGAGCAGTACTTC

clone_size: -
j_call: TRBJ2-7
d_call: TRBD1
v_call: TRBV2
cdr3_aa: CASRRVHRGPATYEQYF
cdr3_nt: TGTGCCAGCAGGAGGGTCCACAGGGGGCCAGCAACCTACGAGCAGTACTTC

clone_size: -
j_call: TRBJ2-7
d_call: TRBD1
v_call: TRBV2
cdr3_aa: CASSPRGLLKDAYEQYF
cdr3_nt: TGTGCCAGCTCACCCAGGGGGCTTTTGAAAGACGCGTACGAGCAGTACTTC

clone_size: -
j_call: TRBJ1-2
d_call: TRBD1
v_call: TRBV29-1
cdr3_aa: CSVEAGGSGGYTF
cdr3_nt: TGCAGCGTTGAGGCAGGGGGTAGTGGTGGCTACACCTTC

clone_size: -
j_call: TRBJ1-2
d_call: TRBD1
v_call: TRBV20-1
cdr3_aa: CSSTGEDGYTF
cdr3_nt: TGCAGTTCGACAGGGGAAGATGGCTACACCTTC

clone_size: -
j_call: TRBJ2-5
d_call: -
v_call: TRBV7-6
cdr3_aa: CASSLVGQRGQETQYF
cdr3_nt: TGTGCCAGCAGCTTAGTAGGACAGCGAGGGCAAGAGACCCAGTACTTC

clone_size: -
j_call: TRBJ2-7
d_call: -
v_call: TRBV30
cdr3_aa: CAWSVRAGVFYEQYF
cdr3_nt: TGTGCCTGGAGTGTGAGGGCAGGGGTATTCTACGAGCAGTACTTC

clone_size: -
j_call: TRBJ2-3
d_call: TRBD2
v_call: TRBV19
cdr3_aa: CASRLAAGDTQYF
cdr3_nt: TGTGCCAGTAGACTAGCGGCTGGAGATACGCAGTATTTT

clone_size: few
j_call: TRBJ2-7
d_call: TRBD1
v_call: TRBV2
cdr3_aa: CASSEGQGSYEQYF
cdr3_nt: TGTGCCAGCAGTGAAGGACAGGGGAGTTACGAGCAGTACTTC

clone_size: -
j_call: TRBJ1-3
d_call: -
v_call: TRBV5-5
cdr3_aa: CASSLQVSSGNTIYF
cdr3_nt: TGTGCCAGCAGCTTGCAGGTCAGCTCTGGAAACACCATATATTTT

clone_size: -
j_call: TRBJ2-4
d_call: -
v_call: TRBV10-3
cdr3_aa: CAISDEIAKNIQYF
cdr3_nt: TGTGCCATCAGTGATGAGATAGCCAAAAACATTCAGTACTTC

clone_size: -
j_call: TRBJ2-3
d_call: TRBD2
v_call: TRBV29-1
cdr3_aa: CSARTSGGADTQYF
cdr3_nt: TGCAGCGCCAGGACTAGCGGGGGAGCAGATACGCAGTATTTT

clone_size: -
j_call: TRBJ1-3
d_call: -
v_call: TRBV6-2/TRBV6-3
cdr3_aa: CASSYSRASGNTIYF
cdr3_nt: TGTGCCAGCAGTTACTCGAGAGCTTCTGGAAACACCATATATTTT

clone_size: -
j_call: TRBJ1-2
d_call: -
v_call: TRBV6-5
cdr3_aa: CATSGEGGYTF
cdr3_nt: TGTGCCACTTCCGGGGAGGGAGGCTACACCTTC

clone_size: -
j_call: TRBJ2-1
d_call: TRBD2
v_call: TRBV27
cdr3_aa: CASSKIAGSSYNEQFF
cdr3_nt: TGTGCCAGCAGTAAAATAGCGGGGAGCTCCTACAATGAGCAGTTCTTC

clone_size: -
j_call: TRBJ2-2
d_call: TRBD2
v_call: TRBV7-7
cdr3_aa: CASSSGGLLANTGELFF
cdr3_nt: TGTGCTAGCAGCTCGGGGGGACTCCTCGCGAACACCGGGGAGCTGTTTTTT

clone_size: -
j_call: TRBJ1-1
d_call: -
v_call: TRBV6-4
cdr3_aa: CASSRGRWDTEAFF
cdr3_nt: TGTGCCAGCAGTCGCGGGCGCTGGGACACTGAAGCTTTCTTT

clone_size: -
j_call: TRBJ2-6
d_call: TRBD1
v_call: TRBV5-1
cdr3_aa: CASSLGQGAKTAGANVLTF
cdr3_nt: TGCGCCAGCAGCCTCGGACAGGGGGCTAAGACAGCTGGGGCCAACGTCCTGACTTTC

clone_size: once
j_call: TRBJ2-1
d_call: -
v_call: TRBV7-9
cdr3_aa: CASSLFDEQFF
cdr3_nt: TGTGCCAGCAGCTTGTTCGATGAGCAGTTCTTC

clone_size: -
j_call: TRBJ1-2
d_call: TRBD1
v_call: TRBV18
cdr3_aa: CASSPTGAILNYGYTF
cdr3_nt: TGTGCCAGCTCACCTACAGGGGCCATCCTAAACTATGGCTACACCTTC

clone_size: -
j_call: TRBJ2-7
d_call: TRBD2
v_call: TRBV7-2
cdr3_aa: CASSGTSGFYEQYF
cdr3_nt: TGTGCCAGCTCAGGGACTAGCGGGTTCTACGAGCAGTACTTC

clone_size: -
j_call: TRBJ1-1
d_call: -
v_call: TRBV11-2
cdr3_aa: CASSLVSAGKILNTEAFF
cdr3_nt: TGTGCCAGCAGCTTAGTGTCGGCAGGGAAGATTTTGAACACTGAAGCTTTCTTT

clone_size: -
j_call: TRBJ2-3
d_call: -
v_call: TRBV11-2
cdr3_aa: CASSLALLKDTQYF
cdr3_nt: TGTGCCAGCAGCTTAGCCCTACTTAAAGATACGCAGTATTTT

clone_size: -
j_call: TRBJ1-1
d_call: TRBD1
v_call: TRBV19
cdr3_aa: CASSMRRGQGEITEAFF
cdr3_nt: TGTGCCAGTAGTATGAGAAGGGGACAGGGGGAAATTACTGAAGCTTTCTTT

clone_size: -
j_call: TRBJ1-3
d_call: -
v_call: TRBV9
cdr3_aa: CASSVTPQERTGNTIYF
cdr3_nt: TGTGCCAGCAGCGTTACCCCACAGGAAAGAACTGGAAACACCATATATTTT

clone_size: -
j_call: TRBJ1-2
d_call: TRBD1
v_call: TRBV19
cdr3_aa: CASRTQGARVYGYTF
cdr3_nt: TGTGCCAGTAGAACTCAGGGGGCGCGGGTCTATGGCTACACCTTC

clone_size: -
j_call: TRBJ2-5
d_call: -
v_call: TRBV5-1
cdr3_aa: CASSVALGPQGETQYF
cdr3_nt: TGCGCCAGCAGCGTAGCCCTCGGGCCCCAGGGTGAGACCCAGTACTTC

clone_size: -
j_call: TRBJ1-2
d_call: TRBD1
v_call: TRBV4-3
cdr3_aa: CASSHRGTVNYGYTF
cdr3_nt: TGCGCCAGCAGCCACAGAGGGACAGTCAACTATGGCTACACCTTC

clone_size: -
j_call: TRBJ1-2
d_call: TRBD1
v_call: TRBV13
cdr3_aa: CASSLDREPGNYGYTF
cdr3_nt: TGTGCCAGCAGCCTCGACAGGGAGCCAGGAAACTATGGCTACACCTTC

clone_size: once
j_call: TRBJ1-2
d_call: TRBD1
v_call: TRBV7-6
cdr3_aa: CASSEGTANPNYGYTF
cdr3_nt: TGTGCCAGCAGCGAGGGGACAGCCAACCCTAACTATGGCTACACCTTC

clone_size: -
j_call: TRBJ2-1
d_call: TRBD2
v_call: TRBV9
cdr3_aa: CASSVAPLSGGVSNEQFF
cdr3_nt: TGTGCCAGCAGCGTAGCCCCTCTCAGCGGGGGGGTCTCCAATGAGCAGTTCTTC

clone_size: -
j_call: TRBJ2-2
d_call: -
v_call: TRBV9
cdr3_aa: CASSAGAGGELFF
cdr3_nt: TGTGCCAGCAGCGCCGGTGCCGGCGGGGAGCTGTTTTTT

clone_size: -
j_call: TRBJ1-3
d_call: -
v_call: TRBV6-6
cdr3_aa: CASSSARSSGNTIYF
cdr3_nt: TGTGCCAGCAGTTCCGCCAGGTCCTCTGGAAACACCATATATTTT

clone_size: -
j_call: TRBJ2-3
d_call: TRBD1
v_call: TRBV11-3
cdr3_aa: CASSLGGTGATDTQYF
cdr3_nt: TGTGCCAGCAGCTTAGGCGGGACAGGGGCAACAGATACGCAGTATTTT

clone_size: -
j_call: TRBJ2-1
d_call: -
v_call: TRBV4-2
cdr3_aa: CASSQATGVQERVYNEQFF
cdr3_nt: TGTGCCAGCAGCCAGGCAACAGGGGTTCAGGAGCGGGTCTACAATGAGCAGTTCTTC

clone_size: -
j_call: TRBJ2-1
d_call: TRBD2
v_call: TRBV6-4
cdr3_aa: CASSEGRGGGDEQFF
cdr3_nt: TGTGCCAGCAGTGAAGGCCGCGGGGGGGGAGATGAGCAGTTCTTC

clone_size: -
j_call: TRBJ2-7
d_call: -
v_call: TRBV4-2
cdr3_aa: CASSRSPGIAYEQYF
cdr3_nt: TGTGCCAGCAGCCGCTCCCCCGGGATCGCCTACGAGCAGTACTTC